This T cell receptor (beta chain) derives from a study of cytomegalovirus exposure and HLA in healthy donors. Regarding the study as a whole: There were under 200 TCR beta chains listed as cytomegalovirus-associated. Per published reports, the classifier diagnosed cytomegalovirus status with high specificity and sensitivity. Some V segments, including TRBV6-2 and TRBV6-3, were excluded as indistinguishable.

A note on this clone: Its target is unknown.

PCR amplification relied on 60 Vbeta primers (plus 13 Jbeta primers). Clones were sequenced by immunoSEQ multiplex PCR, and TCRdb holds only the in-frame ones, with some missing. The table lists hundreds of thousands of clones, about 90% of them singletons, with roughly 2.3% in the top ten. The length of the CDR3 is 13 residues. Germline assignment: CDR1 SGHNT and CDR2 YYREEE (reference sequence). V was trimmed by 4 bases and J by 3 bases, leaving 11 bases between them. Sequences were obtained from PBMCs. The J gene is TRBJ2-7, the V gene TRBV5-4; D may be TRBD1 (6 bases). The receptor was derived from a woman younger than 30 in good health and CMV-seronegative. The CDR3 here is CASSRDRHYEQYF. Written as DNA, the CDR3 is TGTGCCAGCAGCCGTGACAGGCACTACGAGCAGTACTTC.